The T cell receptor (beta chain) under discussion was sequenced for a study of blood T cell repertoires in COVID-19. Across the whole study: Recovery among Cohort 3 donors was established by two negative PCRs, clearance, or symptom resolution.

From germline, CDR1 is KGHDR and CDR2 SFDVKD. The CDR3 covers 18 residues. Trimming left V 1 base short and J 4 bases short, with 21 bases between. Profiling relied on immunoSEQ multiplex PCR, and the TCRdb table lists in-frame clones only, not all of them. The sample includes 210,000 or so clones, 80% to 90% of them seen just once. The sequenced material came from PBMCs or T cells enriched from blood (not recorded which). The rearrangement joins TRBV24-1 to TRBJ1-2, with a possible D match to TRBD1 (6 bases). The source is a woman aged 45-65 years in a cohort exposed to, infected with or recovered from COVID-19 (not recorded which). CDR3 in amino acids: CATSDFGAPTGLSYGYTF. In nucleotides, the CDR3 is TGTGCCACCAGTGATTTCGGTGCCCCGACAGGTTTGAGCTATGGCTACACCTTC.